The clone carrying this T cell receptor (beta chain) was counted between two and nine times. Antigen specificity is unknown. This specimen belongs to a study of response to subunit inactivated influenza vaccine. Study-wide results and limits: Authors suggested seasonal influenza vaccinations each recruit few new T cells.

Using its own MiXCR run on the RT-PCR reads, TCRdb lists one record per CDR3 protein. The table records about 530,000 distinct CDR3 sequences, about an eighth of them present only once. This specimen consisted of PBMCs from blood, obtained 45 days after vaccination. The receptor comes from a man between 50 and 59 years old who received an inactivated influenza vaccine.

The CDR3 is CASSLPMQGANEQFF. CDR3 coding DNA: TGTGCCAGCAGCTTACCCATGCAGGGGGCGAATGAGCAGTTCTTC. The chain uses TRBV7-9 and TRBJ2-1, with 8 bases fitting TRBD1. The CDR3 consists of 15 residues. Germline V gene lookup returns CDR1 SEHNR and CDR2 FQNEAQ (reference sequence). Trimming removed 2 bases from V and 7 bases from J; junction bases left unmatched: 7.